This T cell receptor (beta chain) was identified in a study of blood T cell repertoires in COVID-19. Study-wide context: Collection of acute and convalescent COVID-19 samples took place in the United States, Italy and Spain. In each case, the material was cDNA or gDNA derived from T cells, B-cell-depleted T cells, or PBMCs.

Original methodology: By means of reference gene primer amplification, nucleated cell counts were estimated. Assay used: immunoSEQ multiplex PCR; TCRdb lists only in-frame clones, some missing. V and J calls and clone size are given by that table; D and trimming were obtained from the DNA. The profile shows about 230,000 clones, roughly 84% of them singletons. The ends lost 2 bases at V and 10 bases at J; junction bases unmatched: 10. In germline, CDR1 is MDHEN, CDR2 SYDVKM. CDR3 length equals 16 residues. The J gene is TRBJ1-6, the V gene TRBV28; 8 bases map to TRBD1. This sequence originates from a woman in her 50s with acute or convalescent COVID-19. What was sequenced was peripheral blood. Here the CDR3 reads CASSLEGRGLNSPLHF. In DNA form, the CDR3 reads TGTGCCAGCAGTTTAGAGGGCAGGGGGCTGAACTCACCCCTCCACTTT.